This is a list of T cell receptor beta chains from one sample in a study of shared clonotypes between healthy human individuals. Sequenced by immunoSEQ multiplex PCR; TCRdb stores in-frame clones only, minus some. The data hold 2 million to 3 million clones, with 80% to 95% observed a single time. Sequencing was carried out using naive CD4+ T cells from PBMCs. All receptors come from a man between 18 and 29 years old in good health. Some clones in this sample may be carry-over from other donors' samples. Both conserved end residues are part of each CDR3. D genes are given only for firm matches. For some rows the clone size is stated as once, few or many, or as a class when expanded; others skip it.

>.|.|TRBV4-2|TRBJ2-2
TGTGCCAGCAGCCAAGAGGTCGGGTTGGACACCGGGGAGCTGTTTTTT
CASSQEVGLDTGELFF
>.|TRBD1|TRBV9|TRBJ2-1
TGTGCCAGCAGCGTGGCTTGGGGACAGGGAATCAATGAGCAGTTCTTC
CASSVAWGQGINEQFF
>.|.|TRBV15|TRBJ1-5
TGTGCCACCAGCAGAGATAGGGGTAGATCACAGCCCCAGCATTTT
CATSRDRGRSQPQHF
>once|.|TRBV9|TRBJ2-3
TGTGCCAGCAGCGGATCGGACACAGATACGCAGTATTTT
CASSGSDTDTQYF
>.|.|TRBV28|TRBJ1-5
TGTGCCAGCAGTCCACTTCAGGGCAATCAGCCCCAGCATTTT
CASSPLQGNQPQHF
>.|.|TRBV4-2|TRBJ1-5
TGTGCCAGCAGCCAAGCTGGGTATCAGCCCCAGCATTTT
CASSQAGYQPQHF
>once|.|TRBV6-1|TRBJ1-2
TGTGCCAGTATGCAGGGTGACGCCTATGGCTACACCTTC
CASMQGDAYGYTF
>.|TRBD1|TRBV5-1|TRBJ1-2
TGCGCCAGCGGGACCATCGGGACAGTCTATGGCTACACCTTC
CASGTIGTVYGYTF
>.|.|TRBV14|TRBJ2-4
TGTGCCAGCAGCCAAGTTCGGAGGACCAAAAACATTCAGTACTTC
CASSQVRRTKNIQYF
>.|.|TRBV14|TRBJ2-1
TGTGCCAGCAGCTTAAACGGGGGGCATCGGAATGAGCAGTTCTTC
CASSLNGGHRNEQFF
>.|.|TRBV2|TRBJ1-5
TGTGCCACTCGGCCCGGAGGTGGGAATCAGCCCCAGCATTTT
CATRPGGGNQPQHF
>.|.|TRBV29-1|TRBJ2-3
TGCAGCGTTGGACCGCGACGGTGGGATACGCAGTATTTT
CSVGPRRWDTQYF
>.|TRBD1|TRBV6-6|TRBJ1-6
TGTGCCAGCACCTATGGTGGGACAGGGATATCACCCCTCCACTTT
CASTYGGTGISPLHF
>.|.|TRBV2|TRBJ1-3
TGTGCCAGCGGGAAAGCTGGAAACACCATATATTTT
CASGKAGNTIYF
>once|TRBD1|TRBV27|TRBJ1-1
TGTGCCAGCAGTTTATTGGACAGGGCCGGGAACACTGAAGCTTTCTTT
CASSLLDRAGNTEAFF
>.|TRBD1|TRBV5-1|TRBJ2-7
TGCGCCAGCAGCGGGACGGGGTCCCGGGACAGGGCGTACGAGCAGTACTTC
CASSGTGSRDRAYEQYF
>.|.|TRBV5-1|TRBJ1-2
TGCGCCAGCAGCTTGGGCAGAAACTATGGCTACACCTTC
CASSLGRNYGYTF
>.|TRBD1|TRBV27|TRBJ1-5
TGTGCCAGCAGGGGGACAGCTAGCAATCAGCCCCAGCATTTT
CASRGTASNQPQHF
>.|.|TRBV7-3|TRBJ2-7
TGTGCCAGCAGCCTCGGACTAACAGACGAGCAGTACTTC
CASSLGLTDEQYF
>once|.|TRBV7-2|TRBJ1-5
TGTGCCAGCAGCTTTGGGGCTGGGCATGGGGTCCATCAGCCCCAGCATTTT
CASSFGAGHGVHQPQHF
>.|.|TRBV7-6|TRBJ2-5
TGTGCCAGCAGCTTAAAGGCGCGAGAACAAGAGACCCAGTACTTC
CASSLKAREQETQYF
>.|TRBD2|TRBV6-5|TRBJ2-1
TGTGCCAGCAGTCTTAGCGGGAGCTCCTACAATGAGCAGTTCTTC
CASSLSGSSYNEQFF
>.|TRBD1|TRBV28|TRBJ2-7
TGTGCCAGCGGCGCCCCCGGGACAGGCTCCTACGAGCAGTACTTC
CASGAPGTGSYEQYF
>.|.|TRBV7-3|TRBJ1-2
TGTGCCAGCAGCCAAGACACCTCAGCCAACTATGGCTACACCTTC
CASSQDTSANYGYTF
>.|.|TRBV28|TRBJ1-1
TGTGCCAGCAGTCAGGCGGGGGAAGCTTTCTTT
CASSQAGEAFF
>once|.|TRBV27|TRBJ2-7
TGTGCCAGCAGGGGTTACTCCTACGAGCAGTACTTC
CASRGYSYEQYF
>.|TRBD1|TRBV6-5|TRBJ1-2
TGTGCCAGCAGTTACTCAGGGACAGGGAAGTATGGCTACACCTTC
CASSYSGTGKYGYTF
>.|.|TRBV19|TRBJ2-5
TGTGCCAGTAGTATAGTTGGGCAGGAGACCCAGTACTTC
CASSIVGQETQYF
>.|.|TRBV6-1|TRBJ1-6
TGTGCCAGCAGTGAAGCGCTTAGCTTTAATTCACCCCTCCACTTT
CASSEALSFNSPLHF